Below are 18 T cell receptor beta chains sequenced from a single sample in a study of blood T cell repertoires in COVID-19 (dated by TCRdb to about 2020). Library construction relied on the immunoSEQ multiplex PCR assay. Entries here come from immuneACCESS through TCRdb and include only in-frame sequences with V and J called. Some clones fail to appear in such tables; in the studies checked, an unresolved V gene covers under half of the shortfall, and the cause of the remainder is unknown. In this sample the table shows about 13,000 clones, about 78% of which occur a single time. The top ten hold about a third of the sample. The sample consisted of peripheral blood. These receptor sequences come from a human donor in a cohort sampled during active COVID-19.

The V gene is TRBV10-1, the J gene TRBJ2-7; D is uncertain. Germline CDR1 reads WNHNN; CDR2 reads SYGVQD (reference sequence). The CDR3 length is 14 residues. The ends were cut back, 3 bases at V and 3 bases at J, with 12 bases in the middle. The CDR3 sequence: CASSEENSNYEQYF. Here the CDR3 DNA reads TGCGCCAGCAGTGAAGAGAACAGTAACTACGAGCAGTACTTC.

This chain uses TRBV7-2 with TRBJ1-2; 7 bases are a match to TRBD1. The CDR3 is made up of 15 amino acids. The germline V gene encodes CDR1 SGHTA and CDR2 FQGNSA. V was clipped by 2 bases and J by 4 bases; unmatched bases: 7. The CDR3 sequence: CASSLSATGVYGYTF. CDR3 DNA sequence: TGTGCCAGCAGCTTATCCGCAACAGGGGTCTATGGCTACACCTTC.

By share of the sample, this clone is medium-sized. The rearrangement joins TRBV7-8 to TRBJ2-3; D may be TRBD2 (5 bases). The CDR3 covers 15 residues. Trimming took off 1 base at V and 2 bases at J, with 10 bases between the two ends. Germline V gene sequence: CDR1 SGHVS, CDR2 FQNEAQ. CDR3 sequence reads: CASSLVGGPTDTQYF. The CDR3 bases are TGTGCCAGCAGCTTAGTGGGCGGGCCCACAGATACGCAGTATTTT.

This chain links TRBV27 with TRBJ1-1; D gene unclear. This CDR3 region has 14 residues. Germline V lookup: CDR1 MNHEY, CDR2 SMNVEV (reference sequence). The ends were cut back, 8 bases at V and 1 base at J, with 14 bases in the middle. The CDR3 DNA is TGTGCCAGCCTCCGGGCCGGAGGGAACACTGAAGCTTTCTTT. Amino acids: CASLRAGGNTEAFF.

The rearrangement uses TRBV5-1 and TRBJ1-2; 8 nucleotides match TRBD1. The CDR3 contains 15 residues. The V gene end was trimmed by 3 bases and the J gene end by 8 bases; junction bases not matched to a gene: 12. Per germline, CDR1 SGHRS and CDR2 YFSETQ. The CDR3 DNA sequence: TGCGCCAGCAGCTCGGGAACAGGGGGTAGTCTCGGCTACACCTTC. Translated, it gives CASSSGTGGSLGYTF.

The chain couples TRBV5-1 to TRBJ1-3; D may be TRBD1 (5 bases). The germline CDR1 and CDR2 sequences are SGHRS and YFSETQ. The germline V and J ends were trimmed by 0 bases and 0 bases, with 7 bases remaining between them. The CDR3 runs 15 residues. The CDR3 reads CASSLGQRSGNTIYF. The CDR3 DNA is TGCGCCAGCAGCTTGGGACAGCGCTCTGGAAACACCATATATTTT.

The CDR3 region is CASSNHFGGDTQYF. CDR3 DNA: TGTGCCAGCAGTAATCACTTCGGTGGAGATACGCAGTATTTT. The chain employs TRBV28 and TRBJ2-3; D is unclear. Trimming stripped 5 bases from V and 5 bases from J, with 14 bases between. Germline values: CDR1 MDHEN, CDR2 SYDVKM. This CDR3 comprises 14 residues.

The chain couples TRBV29-1 to TRBJ1-3, with D maybe TRBD1 (5 bases). The CDR3 consists of 14 residues. The V end lost 4 bases, the J end lost 0 bases, and 10 bases lay between the germline ends. The germline gives CDR1 SQVTM, CDR2 ANQGSEA. CDR3 amino acids: CSVAGGSSGNTIYF. The CDR3 DNA reads as TGCAGCGTTGCGGGGGGAAGCTCTGGAAACACCATATATTTT.

The rearrangement uses TRBV18 and TRBJ2-3; 7 nucleotides line up with TRBD2. CDR3 length equals 14 residues. The germline V gene encodes CDR1 KGHSH and CDR2 LQKENI. V was pared by 3 bases and J by 1 base, with 1 base of the junction left unmatched. The CDR3 protein is CASSPAGGTDTQYF. In DNA, the CDR3 is TGTGCCAGCTCACCCGCGGGGGGCACAGATACGCAGTATTTT.

This clone was seen only a few times. J is TRBJ1-1 and V is TRBV2; D is uncertain. The CDR3 loop spans 15 amino acids. Germline V gene lookup returns CDR1 SNHLY and CDR2 FYNNEI. V was pared by 3 bases and J by 5 bases, with 16 bases between. In DNA form, the CDR3 reads TGTGCCAGCAGTGATGGGCACGGGGTCCGAACTGAAGCTTTCTTT. The encoded protein is CASSDGHGVRTEAFF.

The rearrangement joins TRBV19 to TRBJ1-1; 8 nucleotides agree with TRBD1. The CDR3 runs to 21 residues. V was pared by 4 bases and J by 0 bases, with 22 bases of the junction left unmatched. Germline assignment: CDR1 LNHDA and CDR2 SQIVND (reference sequence). The CDR3 loop is CASSTSTKYRGGVLLNTEAFF. The CDR3 nucleotides read TGTGCCAGTAGTACCTCCACAAAGTACAGGGGGGGTGTTTTGTTGAACACTGAAGCTTTCTTT.

The chain recombines TRBV2 with TRBJ1-4; D not certain. V dropped 4 bases and J dropped 7 bases, with 13 bases sitting between them. The germline V gene encodes CDR1 SNHLY and CDR2 FYNNEI. The CDR3 sequence is 14 residues long. The CDR3, as DNA: TGTGCCAGCAGTGGACGGGAGTTAGTTGAAAAACTGTTTTTT. Protein product: CASSGRELVEKLFF.

J is TRBJ1-1 and V is TRBV20-1; the D gene is possibly TRBD1 (6 bases). Germline V gene lookup returns CDR1 DFQATT and CDR2 SNEGSKA (reference sequence). CDR3 size: 14 residues. Trimming took off 3 bases at V and 0 bases at J, with 11 bases between the two ends. CDR3 DNA: TGCAGTGCTAGTAGGGGACAAATGAACACTGAAGCTTTCTTT. Its translation is CSASRGQMNTEAFF.

V is TRBV11-1 and J is TRBJ2-3; weak D call: TRBD2 (7 bases). This CDR3 is built from 13 residues. Germline values: CDR1 SGHAT, CDR2 FQDESV (reference sequence). Deletions cut 0 bases from V and 9 bases from J, with 10 bases between. CDR3 region: CASSLAGGATQYF. The DNA of the CDR3 is TGTGCCAGCAGCTTAGCGGGGGGGGCCACGCAGTATTTT. Together with reference TRBV11-1 and TRBJ2-3, the CDR3 gives the full variable domain: EAEVAQSPRYKITEKSQAVAFWCDPISGHATLYWYRQILGQGPELLVQFQDESVVDDSQLPKDRFSAERLKGVDSTLKIQPAELGDSAMYLCASSLAGGATQYFGPGTRLTVL.

The J gene is TRBJ1-4, the V gene TRBV12-5; no clear D gene. Looked up from germline, CDR1 is LGHNT and CDR2 is FRNRAP. The CDR3 is 13 amino acids. V gave up 4 bases and J gave up 7 bases, with 10 bases separating them. DNA for the CDR3: TGTGCTAGTGGTTCCTTAGGAGGTGAAAAACTGTTTTTT. It yields the protein CASGSLGGEKLFF.

This clone showed up just once. The chain combines TRBV27 with TRBJ2-1, with 8 positions matching TRBD1. Germline loops: CDR1 MNHEY, CDR2 SMNVEV (reference sequence). The V segment lost 5 bases and the J segment 7 bases; nucleotides outside the gene matches: 7. The CDR3 runs 14 residues. CDR3 DNA sequence: TGTGCCAGCAGTCCGGACAGGGCCCGGAATGAGCAGTTCTTC. Encoded protein: CASSPDRARNEQFF.

The table lists this clone with a count of one. The chain joins TRBV4-3 to TRBJ1-1, with no clear D. Germline-derived CDR1 and CDR2 are LGHNA and YSLEER. The CDR3 totals 15 residues. The V and J ends lost 1 base and 3 bases respectively, with 12 bases between them. The CDR3 loop reads CASSQGLRVDTEAFF. CDR3 bases: TGCGCCAGCAGCCAAGGTCTTCGGGTGGACACTGAAGCTTTCTTT.

The chain couples TRBV11-2 to TRBJ1-1, with 7 bases identical to TRBD1. Trimming removed 8 bases from V and 1 base from J; junction bases left unmatched: 4. Germline CDR1 is SGHAT and CDR2 is FQNNGV. There are 13 residues in the CDR3. The CDR3 spells CASLRDRNTEAFF. In DNA form, the CDR3 reads TGTGCCAGCCTCCGGGACAGGAACACTGAAGCTTTCTTT.